One and the same sample provided the 30 T cell receptor beta chains below, sequenced in a study of T cell responses to AZD1222 COVID-19 vaccine. Assay used: immunoSEQ multiplex PCR; TCRdb lists only in-frame clones, some missing. The repertoire holds around 150,000 clones, with 92% as singletons. This material consisted of peripheral blood, taken 28 days after the second AZD1222 dose. The receptors were sampled from an adult who received the AZD1222 COVID-19 vaccine.

This chain joins TRBV25-1 and TRBJ1-4; no reliable D call. V was shortened by 8 bases and J by 1 base, with 14 bases between the two germline ends. The CDR3 is made up of 15 amino acids. The V gene's germline CDR1 is MGHDK and CDR2 SYGVNS. The CDR3: CASSSWGKTNEKLFF. CDR3 in DNA: TGTGCCAGCTCGTCCTGGGGAAAAACTAATGAAAAACTGTTTTTT.

The table lists this clone with a count of one. The chain carries TRBV24-1 and TRBJ2-3; 7 bases map to TRBD2. The CDR3 is made up of 15 amino acids. Germline-derived CDR1 and CDR2 are KGHDR and SFDVKD. V trimming: 3 bases; J trimming: 3 bases; junction bases outside the gene matches: 5. The CDR3 nucleotides read TGTGCCACCAGTGATGCGACTAGCCTGACAGATACGCAGTATTTT. Its translation is CATSDATSLTDTQYF.

The V gene is TRBV18, the J gene TRBJ1-2; TRBD1 matches 8 bases. V shed 4 bases and J 4 bases; nucleotides not matched to a gene: 5. This CDR3 contains 14 residues. CDR1 is KGHSH and CDR2 is LQKENI in the germline V gene. CDR3 DNA: TGTGCCAGCTCACAAACCGGGACAGGCTATGGCTACACCTTC. It yields the protein CASSQTGTGYGYTF.

This rearrangement joins TRBV19 to TRBJ2-7; D is uncertain. CDR3 length equals 12 residues. Looked up from germline, CDR1 is LNHDA and CDR2 is SQIVND (reference sequence). Trimming took off 7 bases at V and 3 bases at J, with 10 bases between the two ends. The CDR3 DNA is TGTGCCAGTACGGATAGCAACTACGAGCAGTACTTC. It encodes CASTDSNYEQYF.

This chain joins TRBV9 and TRBJ2-5, with 10 bases fitting TRBD1. The germline gives CDR1 SGDLS, CDR2 YYNGEE. The CDR3 consists of 14 residues. V lost 3 bases to trimming and J lost 4 bases; unmatched junction nucleotides: 3. CDR3: CASSDRTGGETQYF. DNA of the CDR3: TGTGCCAGCAGCGACCGGACAGGGGGAGAGACCCAGTACTTC.

The chain joins TRBV5-1 to TRBJ2-1, with TRBD2 identical over 14 bases. The CDR3 runs 17 residues. Trimming removed 4 bases from V and 4 bases from J; junction bases left unmatched: 7. Germline V gene lookup returns CDR1 SGHRS and CDR2 YFSETQ. DNA for the CDR3: TGCGCCAGCAGCCTGGGACTAGCGGGAGCTGAATACAATGAGCAGTTCTTC. It yields the protein CASSLGLAGAEYNEQFF.

The chain links TRBV5-4 to TRBJ2-1, with no clear D. This CDR3 contains 15 residues. The V gene's germline CDR1 is SGHNT and CDR2 YYREEE (reference sequence). The V end was cut by 4 bases, the J end by 4 bases, with 15 bases between. CDR3 coding DNA: TGTGCCAGCAGCGAAGTTCCGGATTCTTACAATGAGCAGTTCTTC. Protein: CASSEVPDSYNEQFF.

The V call is TRBV6-4, the J call TRBJ2-3, with TRBD1 matching 8 bases. Germline loops: CDR1 MRHNA, CDR2 SNTAGT. The CDR3 is 15 amino acids. The trim removed 3 bases at V and 3 bases at J, leaving 5 bases unmatched. The CDR3 region is CASSDSTGETDTQYF. The CDR3 bases are TGTGCCAGCAGTGATTCGACAGGGGAAACAGATACGCAGTATTTT.

The genes are TRBV6-5 and TRBJ1-1; D is unresolved. Germline CDR1 and CDR2: MNHEY and SVGAGI. V was pared by 6 bases and J by 0 bases, with 11 bases between. This CDR3 comprises 14 residues. This CDR3 reads CASRRFSVNTEAFF. The CDR3, as DNA: TGTGCCAGCAGGAGATTCTCGGTGAACACTGAAGCTTTCTTT.

The V and J genes are TRBV5-1 and TRBJ2-3; 7 nucleotides match TRBD2. The CDR3 has 15 residues. Germline trimming cut 3 bases from V and 2 bases from J; bases unmatched to any gene: 6. The germline CDR1 and CDR2 sequences are SGHRS and YFSETQ. This CDR3 reads CASSSRLAATDTQYF. In DNA, the CDR3 is TGCGCCAGCAGCTCCCGACTAGCTGCCACAGATACGCAGTATTTT.

The V call is TRBV6-5, the J call TRBJ1-3; D perhaps matches TRBD1 (6 bases). Germline assignment: CDR1 MNHEY and CDR2 SVGAGI. V lost 6 bases, J lost 0 bases, and 12 bases lay in between. This CDR3 has 15 residues. The CDR3: CASSPGQSSGNTIYF. The CDR3 DNA reads as TGTGCCAGCAGCCCCGGACAGAGCTCTGGAAACACCATATATTTT.

The V gene is TRBV19, the J gene TRBJ2-7, with D possibly TRBD2 on 5 matching bases. V was clipped by 4 bases and J by 7 bases, with 23 bases between them. Germline CDR1 reads LNHDA; CDR2 reads SQIVND (reference sequence). The CDR3 is made up of 16 amino acids. The CDR3 DNA follows: TGTGCCAGTAGTAAGATGTCGGGGTCCAATCGGATTGAGCAGTACTTC. Translation gives CASSKMSGSNRIEQYF.

The rearrangement uses TRBV4-3 and TRBJ2-7; D not resolved. V was pared by 1 base and J by 2 bases, with 9 bases between. The germline CDR1 and CDR2 sequences are LGHNA and YSLEER. There are 14 residues in the CDR3. As DNA, the CDR3 is TGCGCCAGCAGCCAAGGTGCGAGCCCCTACGAGCAGTACTTC. Its translation: CASSQGASPYEQYF.

V is TRBV3-1 (or the pseudogene TRBV3-2) and J is TRBJ1-1, with D maybe TRBD1 (6 bases). Germline V gene lookup returns CDR1 LGHDT and CDR2 YNNKEL (reference sequence). CDR3 length equals 19 residues. The germline V and J ends were trimmed by 0 bases and 3 bases, with 23 bases remaining between them. CDR3 nucleotide sequence: TGTGCCAGCAGCCAAGATCTCGGGGGGCGCGGGTATTGGGACACTGAAGCTTTCTTT. Translated, it gives CASSQDLGGRGYWDTEAFF.

This clone was counted between two and nine times. The chain uses TRBV5-6 and TRBJ1-1, with D maybe TRBD1 (6 bases). CDR1 is SGHDT and CDR2 is YYEEEE in the germline V gene. V lost 4 bases to trimming and J lost 8 bases, with 24 bases between them. This CDR3 is built from 16 residues. The CDR3 sequence: CASSILALGAVREAFF. The DNA of the CDR3 is TGTGCCAGCAGCATATTGGCGCTGGGGGCCGTCCGAGAAGCTTTCTTT.

V usage is TRBV11-1 and J usage is TRBJ2-3, with TRBD1 matching over 7 bases. Germline V lookup: CDR1 SGHAT, CDR2 FQDESV (reference sequence). V gave up 5 bases and J gave up 0 bases; unmatched junction bases: 5. This CDR3 has 15 amino acids. CDR3 amino acids: CASSRQGASTDTQYF. CDR3 bases: TGTGCCAGCAGCCGACAGGGCGCGAGCACAGATACGCAGTATTTT.

The chain joins TRBV5-1 to TRBJ2-7; D unclear. Germline CDR1 and CDR2: SGHRS and YFSETQ. This CDR3 region has 15 residues. The ends were cut back, 0 bases at V and 2 bases at J, with 12 bases in the middle. The CDR3 nucleotides are TGCGCCAGCAGCTTGGAGCCAGGAACCACCTACGAGCAGTACTTC. Translation: CASSLEPGTTYEQYF.

The CDR3 is CASSVADSGTPGSHQETQYF. The CDR3, as DNA: TGTGCCAGCAGCGTAGCCGATAGCGGGACCCCAGGAAGTCACCAAGAGACCCAGTACTTC. The chain carries TRBV9 and TRBJ2-5; 8 bases agree with TRBD2. The CDR3 is 20 amino acids. In germline, CDR1 is SGDLS, CDR2 YYNGEE. V was pared by 0 bases and J by 0 bases, with 16 bases of the junction left unmatched.

The rearrangement uses TRBV21-1 and TRBJ2-7; the DNA was not used to check the table's D call, TRBD1. TRBV21-1 corresponds to a pseudogene. CDR3 length equals 13 residues. The CDR3 DNA sequence: TGTGCCAGCAACCAGGCCGGTCTTGGCGAGCAGTACTTC. It encodes CASNQAGLGEQYF.

V gene TRBV18 combines with J gene TRBJ1-1; maybe TRBD1 (5 bases). Germline lookup yields CDR1 KGHSH and CDR2 LQKENI. The V end was cut by 2 bases, the J end by 5 bases, with 15 bases between. The CDR3 is 15 residues long. The CDR3 is CASSPRGEARTEAFF. DNA of the CDR3: TGTGCCAGCTCACCAAGGGGTGAAGCTAGGACTGAAGCTTTCTTT.

This clone was seen once. The chain couples TRBV2 to TRBJ1-6; no clear D gene. Trimming took off 7 bases at V and 6 bases at J, with 13 bases between the two ends. Germline-derived CDR1 and CDR2 are SNHLY and FYNNEI. This CDR3 has 14 residues. CDR3 residues: CASTTSKFNSPLHF. The CDR3 nucleotides read TGTGCCAGCACGACAAGCAAATTTAATTCACCCCTCCACTTT.

The chain combines TRBV14 with TRBJ1-1; 8 bases fit TRBD1. The junction had 4 bases not matched to a gene; V was cut back by 3 bases and J by 1 base. CDR1 and CDR2 (germline): SGHDN, FVKESK. The CDR3 sequence is 15 residues long. This CDR3 is CASSHRQGKNTEAFF. CDR3 coding DNA: TGTGCCAGCAGCCACAGACAGGGGAAGAACACTGAAGCTTTCTTT.

The J gene is TRBJ1-6, the V gene TRBV2, with D possibly matching TRBD1 (6 bases). Germline values: CDR1 SNHLY, CDR2 FYNNEI. The germline V and J ends were trimmed by 8 bases and 6 bases, with 14 bases remaining between them. This CDR3 spans 14 amino acids. In DNA form, the CDR3 reads TGTGCCAGCGCAGGGGACTCGAGTAATTCACCCCTCCACTTT. Translated, it gives CASAGDSSNSPLHF.

This chain uses TRBV18 with TRBJ2-2; no clear D gene. The ends were cut back, 3 bases at V and 2 bases at J, with 7 bases in the middle. CDR3 length equals 14 residues. CDR1 is KGHSH and CDR2 is LQKENI in the germline V gene. The CDR3 protein is CASSPKGNTGELFF. Here the CDR3 DNA reads TGTGCCAGCTCACCGAAAGGAAACACCGGGGAGCTGTTTTTT.

This chain connects TRBV20-1 to TRBJ1-4; D unresolved. The V and J ends lost 3 bases and 5 bases respectively, with 4 bases between them. This CDR3 is built from 11 residues. Germline CDR1 reads DFQATT; CDR2 reads SNEGSKA (reference sequence). The CDR3 DNA reads TGCAGTGCTAGGGAAAATGAAAAACTGTTTTTT. It translates to CSARENEKLFF.

The chain recombines TRBV12-3 or TRBV12-4 with TRBJ2-6; D unclear. Trimming cost V 5 bases and J 2 bases, with 4 bases left between them. CDR3 length: 13 residues. The chain's CDR3 is CASSGTGANVLTF. CDR3 sequence (DNA): TGTGCCAGCAGTGGCACTGGGGCCAACGTCCTGACTTTC.

V is TRBV3-1 (or the pseudogene TRBV3-2) and J is TRBJ1-1; the D is unclear. CDR3 length: 13 residues. V gave up 5 bases and J gave up 5 bases, with 12 bases separating them. Germline lookup yields CDR1 LGHDT and CDR2 YNNKEL (reference sequence). The CDR3 loop reads CASSVGWKTEAFF. CDR3 bases: TGTGCCAGCAGCGTTGGTTGGAAAACTGAAGCTTTCTTT.

The gene calls are TRBV7-8 and TRBJ2-7; 10 nucleotides align to TRBD1. Per germline, CDR1 SGHVS and CDR2 FQNEAQ. This CDR3 is built from 15 residues. Trimming removed 6 bases from V and 2 bases from J; junction bases left unmatched: 7. In DNA, the CDR3 is TGTGCCAGCAGTCGGGCCGGGACAGGGGCCTACGAGCAGTACTTC. Translating it yields CASSRAGTGAYEQYF.

The V gene is TRBV27, the J gene TRBJ1-2, with a tentative D call TRBD1 (5 bases). Germline lookup yields CDR1 MNHEY and CDR2 SMNVEV (reference sequence). Trimming pared 8 bases from V and 4 bases from J, leaving 23 bases between. The CDR3 loop spans 16 amino acids. DNA for the CDR3: TGTGCCAGCTCCGGGTCCCTATCCTCAGGGAGCTATGGCTACACCTTC. Its protein is CASSGSLSSGSYGYTF.

This chain links TRBV15 with TRBJ2-7; D possibly matches TRBD1 or TRBD2 (5 bases each). Germline lookup yields CDR1 LNHNV and CDR2 YYDKDF (reference sequence). V was shortened by 3 bases and J by 3 bases, with 15 bases between the two germline ends. This CDR3 is built from 15 residues. CDR3 DNA: TGTGCCACCAGCAGGAACTTAGAGGGGATCTACGAGCAGTACTTC. Translated: CATSRNLEGIYEQYF.